This T cell receptor (beta chain) stems from a study of human T cells and chemical hapten exposure. MiXCR was run by TCRdb on the RACE reads, yielding one entry per CDR3 protein. The top ten clones hold approximately 5.4% of a sample with 360,000 or so distinct CDR3 sequences, about 6% of them seen once. As for time point: patch test 2, 6 weeks after DPC sensitization. Treatment here: therapeutic diphenylcyclopropenone sensitization with weekly scalp DPC. This clonotype was found many times. The antigen is undetermined. The V gene's germline CDR1 is DFQATT and CDR2 SNEGSKA (reference sequence). V lost 6 bases to trimming and J lost 4 bases; unmatched junction nucleotides: 8. The CDR3 is made up of 13 amino acids. Study outcomes and limitations: Versus controls, expanded TCRs had significantly more large CDR3 similarity clusters.

This specimen consisted of whole blood, obtained in connection with sensitization to the hapten diphenylcyclopropenone (DPC). This chain uses TRBV20-1 with TRBJ1-2; TRBD1 matches 7 bases. This clonotype was obtained from a woman aged 18-29 years with alopecia areata. Some clones in this sample may be carry-over from other donors' samples. CDR3 residues: CSATPPGGYGYTF. The CDR3 DNA reads TGCAGTGCAACCCCGCCAGGGGGCTATGGCTACACCTTC.